This T cell receptor (beta chain) was sequenced during a study of blood T cells in healthy people across ages. Combining a sample-barcoded 5' primer with a J-beta primer mix, a second PCR ran for about 7 to 11 cycles. One entry per CDR3 protein results from TCRdb running MiXCR on the 5' RACE reads. The repertoire consists of roughly 1.9 million distinct CDR3 sequences, with 35% to 50% occurring once and the leading ten covering roughly 23%. The CDR3 consists of 14 residues. Per germline, CDR1 DFQATT and CDR2 SNEGSKA (reference sequence). Findings and limits, study-wide: There were more naive CD4+ cells and higher diversity in long-lived donors than in aged donors. Observed TCR beta diversity showed a strong correlation with the percentage of naive T cells as measured by flow cytometry. TCR beta diversity per million T cells fell roughly linearly with age.

In regard to this clonotype: Its target is not known.

Per-sample yields of isolated PBMCs were at least 6.5 million. This rearrangement joins TRBV20-1 to TRBJ2-4; TRBD2 agrees at 8 bases. What was sequenced was blood. This sequence was found in a human donor in good health. CDR3 loop: CSAGASGGNSEQYF. For the CDR3, the DNA is TGCAGCGCGGGTGCAAGCGGGGGAAACTCGGAGCAGTACTTC.